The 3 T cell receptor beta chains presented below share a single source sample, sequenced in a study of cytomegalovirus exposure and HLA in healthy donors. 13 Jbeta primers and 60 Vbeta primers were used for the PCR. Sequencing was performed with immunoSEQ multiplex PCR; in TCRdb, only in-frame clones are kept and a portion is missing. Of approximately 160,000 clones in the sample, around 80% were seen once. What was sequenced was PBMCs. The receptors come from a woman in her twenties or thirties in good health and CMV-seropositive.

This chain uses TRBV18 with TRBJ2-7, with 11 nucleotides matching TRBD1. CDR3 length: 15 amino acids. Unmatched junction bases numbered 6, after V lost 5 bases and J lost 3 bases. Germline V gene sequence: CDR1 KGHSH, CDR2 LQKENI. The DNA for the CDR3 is TGTGCCAGCTCAGTGGGACAGGGGGTCAGCTACGAGCAGTACTTC. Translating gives CASSVGQGVSYEQYF.

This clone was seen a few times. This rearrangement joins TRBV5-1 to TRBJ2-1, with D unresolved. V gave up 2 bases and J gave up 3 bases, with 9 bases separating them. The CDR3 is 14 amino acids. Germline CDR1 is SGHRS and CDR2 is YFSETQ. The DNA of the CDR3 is TGCGCCAGCAGCTTCTTGCGGAACTACAATGAGCAGTTCTTC. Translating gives CASSFLRNYNEQFF.

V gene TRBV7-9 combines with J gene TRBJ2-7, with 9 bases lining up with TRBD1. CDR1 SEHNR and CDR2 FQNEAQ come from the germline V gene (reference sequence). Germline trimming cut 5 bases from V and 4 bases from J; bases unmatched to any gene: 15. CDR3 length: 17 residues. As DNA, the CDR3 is TGTGCCAGCAGCCTCGGGGCCGCCGGGACAGGGCGGTACGAGCAGTACTTC. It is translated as CASSLGAAGTGRYEQYF.